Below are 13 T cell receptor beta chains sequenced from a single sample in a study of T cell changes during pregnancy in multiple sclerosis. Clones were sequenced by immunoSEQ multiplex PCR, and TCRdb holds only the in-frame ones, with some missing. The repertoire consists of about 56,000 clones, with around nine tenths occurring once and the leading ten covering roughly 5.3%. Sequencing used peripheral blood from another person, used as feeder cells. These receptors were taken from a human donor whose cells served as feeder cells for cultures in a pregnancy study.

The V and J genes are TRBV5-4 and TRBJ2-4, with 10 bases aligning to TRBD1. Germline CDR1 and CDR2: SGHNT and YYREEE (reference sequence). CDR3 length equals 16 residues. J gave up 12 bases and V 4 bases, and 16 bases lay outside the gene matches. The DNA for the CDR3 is TGTGCCAGCAGCCGAAAGACAGGGGGCGGTTTTTCGTCTCAGTACTTC. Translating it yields CASSRKTGGGFSSQYF.

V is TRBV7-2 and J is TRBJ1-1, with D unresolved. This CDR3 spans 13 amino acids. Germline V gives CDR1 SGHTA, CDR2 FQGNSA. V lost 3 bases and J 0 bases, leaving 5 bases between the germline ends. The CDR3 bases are TGTGCCAGCAGCTTCTCAGTGAACACTGAAGCTTTCTTT. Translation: CASSFSVNTEAFF. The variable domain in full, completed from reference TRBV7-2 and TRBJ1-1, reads GAGVSQSPSNKVTEKGKDVELRCDPISGHTALYWYRQSLGQGLEFLIYFQGNSAPDKSGLPSDRFSAERTGGSVSTLTIQRTQQEDSAVYLCASSFSVNTEAFFGQGTRLTVV.

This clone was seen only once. CDR3 loop: CASSQDKADTQYF. DNA for the CDR3: TGCGCCAGCAGCCAAGATAAGGCAGATACGCAGTATTTT. The chain joins TRBV4-3 to TRBJ2-3; no reliable D call. V lost 0 bases to trimming and J lost 4 bases, with 5 bases between them. The CDR3 is 13 amino acids. From germline, CDR1 is LGHNA and CDR2 YSLEER.

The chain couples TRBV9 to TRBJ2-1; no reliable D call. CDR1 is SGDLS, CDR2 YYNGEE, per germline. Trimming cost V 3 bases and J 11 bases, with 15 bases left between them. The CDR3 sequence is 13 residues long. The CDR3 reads CASSAWTATKQFF. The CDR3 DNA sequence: TGTGCCAGCAGCGCCTGGACCGCTACTAAGCAGTTCTTC.

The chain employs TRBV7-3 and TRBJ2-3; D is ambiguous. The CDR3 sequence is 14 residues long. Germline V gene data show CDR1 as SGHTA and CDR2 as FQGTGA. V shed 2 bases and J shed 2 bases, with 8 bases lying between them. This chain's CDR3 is CASSLSPATDTQYF. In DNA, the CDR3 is TGTGCCAGCAGCTTATCCCCTGCCACAGATACGCAGTATTTT.

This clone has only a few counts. CDR3: CASSRSGTSSQETQYF. The CDR3 coding sequence is TGCGCCAGCAGCCGTTCCGGGACTAGCAGCCAAGAGACCCAGTACTTC. The rearrangement uses TRBV4-1 and TRBJ2-5, with TRBD2 matching over 9 bases. The CDR3 consists of 16 residues. V shed 4 bases and J 1 base; nucleotides not matched to a gene: 7. In germline, CDR1 is MGHRA, CDR2 YSYEKL.

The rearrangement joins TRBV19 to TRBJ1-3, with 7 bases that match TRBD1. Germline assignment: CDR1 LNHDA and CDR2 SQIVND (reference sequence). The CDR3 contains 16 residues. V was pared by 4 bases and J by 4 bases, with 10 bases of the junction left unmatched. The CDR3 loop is CASSNRGRTGGNTIYF. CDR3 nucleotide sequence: TGTGCCAGTAGTAACCGGGGCCGGACAGGCGGAAACACCATATATTTT.

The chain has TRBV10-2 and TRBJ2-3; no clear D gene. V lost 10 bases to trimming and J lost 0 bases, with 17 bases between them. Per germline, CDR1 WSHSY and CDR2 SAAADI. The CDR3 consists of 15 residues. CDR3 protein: CATVGPLTSTDTQYF. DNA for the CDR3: TGCGCCACCGTGGGCCCTTTAACTAGCACAGATACGCAGTATTTT.

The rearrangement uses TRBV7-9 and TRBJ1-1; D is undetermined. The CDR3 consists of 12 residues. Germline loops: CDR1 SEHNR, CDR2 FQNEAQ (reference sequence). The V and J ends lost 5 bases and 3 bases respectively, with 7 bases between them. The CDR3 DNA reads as TGTGCCAGCAGCCGAGAGTACACTGAAGCTTTCTTT. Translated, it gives CASSREYTEAFF.

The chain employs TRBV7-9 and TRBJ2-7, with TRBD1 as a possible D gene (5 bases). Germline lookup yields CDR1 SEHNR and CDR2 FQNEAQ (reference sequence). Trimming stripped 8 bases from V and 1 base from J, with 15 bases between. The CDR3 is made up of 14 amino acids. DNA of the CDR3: TGTGCCAGCGCTGGGGCGGTACTTTCCTACGAGCAGTACTTC. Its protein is CASAGAVLSYEQYF.

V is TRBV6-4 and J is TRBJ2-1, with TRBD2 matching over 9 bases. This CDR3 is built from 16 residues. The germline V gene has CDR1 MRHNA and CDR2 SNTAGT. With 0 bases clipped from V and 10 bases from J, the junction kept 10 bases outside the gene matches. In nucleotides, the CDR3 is TGTGCCAGCAGTGACTCTCTGACTAGCGGACCGTCGGAGCAGTTCTTC. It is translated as CASSDSLTSGPSEQFF.

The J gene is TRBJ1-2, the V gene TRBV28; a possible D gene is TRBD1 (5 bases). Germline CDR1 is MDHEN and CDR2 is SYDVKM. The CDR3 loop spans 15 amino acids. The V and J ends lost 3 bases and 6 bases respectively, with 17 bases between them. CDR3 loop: CASSLGVGAANGYTF. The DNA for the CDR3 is TGTGCCAGCAGTTTGGGGGTAGGGGCCGCAAATGGCTACACCTTC.

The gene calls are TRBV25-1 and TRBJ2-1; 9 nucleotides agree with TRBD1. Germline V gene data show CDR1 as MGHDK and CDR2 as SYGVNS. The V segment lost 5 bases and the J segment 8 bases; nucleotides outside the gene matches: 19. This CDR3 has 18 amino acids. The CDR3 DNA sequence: TGTGCCAGCAGTCCCCATGACGCGGACAGGGGACTACAGGATGAGCAGTTCTTC. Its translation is CASSPHDADRGLQDEQFF.